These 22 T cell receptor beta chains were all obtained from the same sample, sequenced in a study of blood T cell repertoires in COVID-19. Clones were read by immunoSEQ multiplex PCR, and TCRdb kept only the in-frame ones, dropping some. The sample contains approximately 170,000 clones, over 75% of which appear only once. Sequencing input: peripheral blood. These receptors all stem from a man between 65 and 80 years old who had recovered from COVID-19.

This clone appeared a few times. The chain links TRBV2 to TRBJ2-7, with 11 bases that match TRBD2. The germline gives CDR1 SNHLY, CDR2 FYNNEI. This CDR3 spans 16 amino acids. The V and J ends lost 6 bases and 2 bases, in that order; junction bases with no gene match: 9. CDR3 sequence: CASREGLAERPYEQYF. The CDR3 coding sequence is TGTGCCAGCAGGGAGGGACTAGCGGAGCGGCCCTACGAGCAGTACTTC.

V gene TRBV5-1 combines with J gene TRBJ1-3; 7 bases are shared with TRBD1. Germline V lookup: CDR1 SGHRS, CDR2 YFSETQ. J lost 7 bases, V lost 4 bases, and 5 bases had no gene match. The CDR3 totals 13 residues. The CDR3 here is CASSTGTANTIYF. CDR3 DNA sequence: TGCGCCAGCAGCACAGGGACAGCCAACACCATATATTTT.

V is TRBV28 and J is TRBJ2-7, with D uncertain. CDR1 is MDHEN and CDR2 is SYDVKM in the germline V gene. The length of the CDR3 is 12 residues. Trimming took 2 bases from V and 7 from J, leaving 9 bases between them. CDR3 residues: CASSLSSFEQYF. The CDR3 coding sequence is TGTGCCAGCAGTTTAAGTAGTTTTGAGCAGTACTTC.

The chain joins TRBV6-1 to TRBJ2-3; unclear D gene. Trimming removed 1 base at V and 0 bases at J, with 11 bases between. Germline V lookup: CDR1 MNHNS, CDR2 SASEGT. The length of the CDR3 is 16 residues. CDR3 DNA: TGTGCCAGCAGTGAAGGGCAGTGGGCTAGCACAGATACGCAGTATTTT. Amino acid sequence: CASSEGQWASTDTQYF.

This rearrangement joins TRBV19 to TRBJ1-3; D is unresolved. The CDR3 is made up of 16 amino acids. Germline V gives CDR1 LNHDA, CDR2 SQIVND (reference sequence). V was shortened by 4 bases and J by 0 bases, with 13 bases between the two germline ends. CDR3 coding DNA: TGTGCCAGTAGTAGTGCAGTCACCGTCTCTGGAAACACCATATATTTT. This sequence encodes CASSSAVTVSGNTIYF.

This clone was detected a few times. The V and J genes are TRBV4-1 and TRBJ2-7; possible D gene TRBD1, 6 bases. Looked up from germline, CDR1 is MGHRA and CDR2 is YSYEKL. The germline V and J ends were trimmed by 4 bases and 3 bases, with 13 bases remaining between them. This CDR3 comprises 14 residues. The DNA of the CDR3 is TGCGCCAGCAGCCGACCCGGGACATACTACGAGCAGTACTTC. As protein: CASSRPGTYYEQYF.

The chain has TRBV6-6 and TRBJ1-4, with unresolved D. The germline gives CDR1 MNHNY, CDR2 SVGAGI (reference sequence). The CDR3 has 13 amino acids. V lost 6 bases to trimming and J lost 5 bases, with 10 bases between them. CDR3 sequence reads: CASSNDGNEKLFF. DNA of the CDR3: TGTGCCAGCAGCAACGACGGGAATGAAAAACTGTTTTTT.

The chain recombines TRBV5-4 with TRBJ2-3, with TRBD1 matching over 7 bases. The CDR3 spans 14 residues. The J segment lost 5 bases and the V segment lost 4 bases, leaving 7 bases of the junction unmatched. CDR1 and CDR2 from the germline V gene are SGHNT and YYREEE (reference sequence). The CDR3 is CASSVTGLGDTQYF. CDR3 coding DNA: TGTGCCAGCAGCGTGACAGGGTTGGGAGATACGCAGTATTTT.

CDR3 nucleotide sequence: TGTGCCATCCGAATGGCCGGGGAAAGTTTCTTT. It encodes CAIRMAGESFF. This sequence joins TRBV10-3 and TRBJ1-1; D uncertain. V was pared by 8 bases and J by 13 bases, with 17 bases between. Germline values: CDR1 ENHRY, CDR2 SYGVKD. The CDR3 runs 11 residues.

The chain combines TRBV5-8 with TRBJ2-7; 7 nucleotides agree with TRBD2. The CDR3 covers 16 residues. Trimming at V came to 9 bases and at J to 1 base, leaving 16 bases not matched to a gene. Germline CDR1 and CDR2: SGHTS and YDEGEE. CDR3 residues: CAIIHGAGEASYEQYF. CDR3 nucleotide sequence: TGTGCCATCATCCATGGCGCGGGGGAGGCTTCCTACGAGCAGTACTTC. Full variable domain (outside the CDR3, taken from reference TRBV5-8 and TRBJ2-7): EAGVTQSPTHLIKTRGQQATLRCSPISGHTSVYWYQQALGLGLQFLLWYDEGEERNRGNFPPRFSGRQFPNYSSELNVNALELEDSALYLCAIIHGAGEASYEQYFGPGTRLTVT.

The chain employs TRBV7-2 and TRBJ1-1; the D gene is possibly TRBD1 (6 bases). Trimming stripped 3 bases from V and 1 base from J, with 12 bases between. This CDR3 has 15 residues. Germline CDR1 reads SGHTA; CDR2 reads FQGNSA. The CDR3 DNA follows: TGTGCCAGCAGCTTCCAGGGGCCGGCGAACACTGAAGCTTTCTTT. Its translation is CASSFQGPANTEAFF. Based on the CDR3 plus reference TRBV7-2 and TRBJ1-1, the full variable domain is GAGVSQSPSNKVTEKGKDVELRCDPISGHTALYWYRQSLGQGLEFLIYFQGNSAPDKSGLPSDRFSAERTGGSVSTLTIQRTQQEDSAVYLCASSFQGPANTEAFFGQGTRLTVV.

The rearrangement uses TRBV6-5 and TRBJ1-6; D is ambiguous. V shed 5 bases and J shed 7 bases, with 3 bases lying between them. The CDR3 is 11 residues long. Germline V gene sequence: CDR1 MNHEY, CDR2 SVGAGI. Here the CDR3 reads CASSINSPLHF. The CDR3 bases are TGTGCCAGCAGTATAAATTCACCCCTCCACTTT.

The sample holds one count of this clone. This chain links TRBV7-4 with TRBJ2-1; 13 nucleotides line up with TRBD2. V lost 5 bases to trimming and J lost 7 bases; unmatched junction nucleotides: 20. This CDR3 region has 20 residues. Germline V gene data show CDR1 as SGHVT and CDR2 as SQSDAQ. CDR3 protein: CASSPRRTSGRNYNVNEQFF. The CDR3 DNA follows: TGTGCCAGCAGCCCTCGTAGGACTAGCGGGAGAAATTATAACGTTAATGAGCAGTTCTTC. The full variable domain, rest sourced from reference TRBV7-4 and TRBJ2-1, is GAGVSQSPRYKVAKRGRDVALRCDSISGHVTLYWYRQTLGQGSEVLTYSQSDAQRDKSGRPSGRFSAERPERSVSTLKIQRTEQGDSAVYLCASSPRRTSGRNYNVNEQFFGPGTRLTVL.

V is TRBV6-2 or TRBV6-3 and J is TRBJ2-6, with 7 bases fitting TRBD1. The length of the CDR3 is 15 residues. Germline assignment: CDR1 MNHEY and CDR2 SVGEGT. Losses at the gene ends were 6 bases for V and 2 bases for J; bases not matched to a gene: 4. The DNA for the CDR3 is TGTGCCAGCAGCCCAGACAGGGCTGGGGCCAACGTCCTGACTTTC. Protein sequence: CASSPDRAGANVLTF.

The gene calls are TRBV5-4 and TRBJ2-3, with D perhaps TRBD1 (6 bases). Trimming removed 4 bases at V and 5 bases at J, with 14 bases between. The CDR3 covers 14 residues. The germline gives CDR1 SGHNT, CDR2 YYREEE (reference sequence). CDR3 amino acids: CASSAGERVDTQYF. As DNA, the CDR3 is TGTGCCAGCAGCGCAGGGGAGAGGGTAGATACGCAGTATTTT.

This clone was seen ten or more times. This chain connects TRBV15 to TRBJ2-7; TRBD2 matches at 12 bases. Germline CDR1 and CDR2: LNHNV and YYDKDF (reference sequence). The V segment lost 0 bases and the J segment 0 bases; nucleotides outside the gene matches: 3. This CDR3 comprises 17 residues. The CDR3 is CATSRDRLAGASYEQYF. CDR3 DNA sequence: TGTGCCACCAGCAGAGATCGACTAGCGGGAGCCTCCTACGAGCAGTACTTC. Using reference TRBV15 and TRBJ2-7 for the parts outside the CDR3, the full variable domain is DAMVIQNPRYQVTQFGKPVTLSCSQTLNHNVMYWYQQKSSQAPKLLFHYYDKDFNNEADTPDNFQSRRPNTSFCFLDIRSPGLGDTAMYLCATSRDRLAGASYEQYFGPGTRLTVT.

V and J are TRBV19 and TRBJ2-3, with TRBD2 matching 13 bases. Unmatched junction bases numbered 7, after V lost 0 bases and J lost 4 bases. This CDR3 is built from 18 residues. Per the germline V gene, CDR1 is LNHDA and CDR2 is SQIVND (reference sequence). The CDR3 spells CASSIDGLAGDLPDTQYF. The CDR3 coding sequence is TGTGCCAGTAGTATAGATGGACTAGCGGGAGATCTCCCAGATACGCAGTATTTT.

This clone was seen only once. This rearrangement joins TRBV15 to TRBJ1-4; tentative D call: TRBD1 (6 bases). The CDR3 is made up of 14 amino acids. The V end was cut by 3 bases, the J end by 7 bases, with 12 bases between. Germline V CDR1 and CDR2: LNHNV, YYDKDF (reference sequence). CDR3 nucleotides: TGTGCCACCAGCAGGTCAGGGGTCGGTGAAAAACTGTTTTTT. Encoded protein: CATSRSGVGEKLFF.

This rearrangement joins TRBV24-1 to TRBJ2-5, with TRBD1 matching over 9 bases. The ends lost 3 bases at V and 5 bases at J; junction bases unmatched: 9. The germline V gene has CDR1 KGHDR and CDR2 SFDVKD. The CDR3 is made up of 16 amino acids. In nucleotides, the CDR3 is TGTGCCACCAGTGATCCCCGGACAGGGGAGCGGGAGACCCAGTACTTC. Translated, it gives CATSDPRTGERETQYF.

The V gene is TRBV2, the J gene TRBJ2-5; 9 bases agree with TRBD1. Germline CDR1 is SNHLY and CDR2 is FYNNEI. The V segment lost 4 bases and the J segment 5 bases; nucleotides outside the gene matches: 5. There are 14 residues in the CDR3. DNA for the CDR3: TGTGCCAGCAGTGGGACAGGGGCGCGGGAGACCCAGTACTTC. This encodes CASSGTGARETQYF. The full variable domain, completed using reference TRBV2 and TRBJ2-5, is EPEVTQTPSHQVTQMGQEVILRCVPISNHLYFYWYRQILGQKVEFLVSFYNNEISEKSEIFDDQFSVERPDGSNFTLKIRSTKLEDSAMYFCASSGTGARETQYFGPGTRLLVL.

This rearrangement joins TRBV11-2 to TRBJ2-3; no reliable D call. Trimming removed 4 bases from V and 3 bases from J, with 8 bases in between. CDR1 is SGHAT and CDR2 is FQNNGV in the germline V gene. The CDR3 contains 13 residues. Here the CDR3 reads CASSSARTDTQYF. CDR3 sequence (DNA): TGTGCCAGCAGCTCAGCGCGGACAGATACGCAGTATTTT.

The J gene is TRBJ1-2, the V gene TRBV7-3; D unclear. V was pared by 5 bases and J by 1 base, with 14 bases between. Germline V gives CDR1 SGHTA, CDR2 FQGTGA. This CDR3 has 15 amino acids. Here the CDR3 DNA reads TGTGCCAGCAGCCCCGGGGAGGGCGGTAACTATGGCTACACCTTC. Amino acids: CASSPGEGGNYGYTF.